The rows below give T cell receptor beta chains drawn from one sample of a study of cytotoxic CD8 clonotypes in ibrutinib-treated CLL. Repertoires were generated with immunoSEQ multiplex PCR, while TCRdb's copy carries only in-frame clones and drops some. The repertoire holds 200,000 or so clones, with about three quarters as singletons. Source: PBMCs, taken after 12 months of ibrutinib treatment. These receptors all come from a human donor with chronic lymphocytic leukemia. The CDR3 runs from the conserved cysteine through the conserved F or W. The D gene is left open where the match is weak. Rows may omit the clone size; those that give it use once, few, many or a size class.

D: TRBD2; V: TRBV5-4; J: TRBJ2-7; length: 14; size: many; CDR3: CASSLASGSYEQYF; DNA: TGTGCCAGCAGCTTGGCGAGCGGGAGTTACGAGCAGTACTTC
D: .; V: TRBV6-5; J: TRBJ1-2; length: 13; size: .; CDR3: CASSYLQNYGYTF; DNA: TGTGCCAGCAGTTACCTACAGAACTATGGCTACACCTTC
D: .; V: TRBV7-3; J: TRBJ2-2; length: 14; size: few; CDR3: CASSLSGVAGELFF; DNA: TGTGCCAGCAGCTTATCAGGGGTTGCCGGGGAGCTGTTTTTT
D: .; V: TRBV30; J: TRBJ1-5; length: 13; size: few; CDR3: CAWALGVGQPQHF; DNA: TGTGCCTGGGCCCTTGGGGTCGGTCAGCCCCAGCATTTT
D: .; V: TRBV15; J: TRBJ2-7; length: 13; size: .; CDR3: CATSRDNAREQYF; DNA: TGTGCCACCAGCAGAGATAACGCTCGGGAGCAGTACTTC
D: .; V: TRBV25-1; J: TRBJ2-3; length: 15; size: .; CDR3: CASSELGSRADTQYF; DNA: TGTGCCAGCAGTGAATTGGGCTCGCGGGCGGATACGCAGTATTTT
D: .; V: TRBV28; J: TRBJ2-7; length: 13; size: .; CDR3: CASSLYEGGEQYF; DNA: TGTGCCAGCAGTCTTTATGAGGGTGGGGAGCAGTACTTC
D: TRBD1; V: TRBV5-6; J: TRBJ1-5; length: 15; size: .; CDR3: CASSWDRGPAQPQHF; DNA: TGTGCCAGCAGCTGGGACAGGGGGCCGGCTCAGCCCCAGCATTTT
D: .; V: TRBV6-4; J: TRBJ1-1; length: 11; size: once; CDR3: CASSDLGNLYF; DNA: TGTGCCAGCAGTGACCTAGGGAATCTATACTTT
D: .; V: TRBV20-1; J: TRBJ1-5; length: 11; size: .; CDR3: CSATKGHPQHF; DNA: TGCAGTGCTACTAAGGGTCACCCCCAGCATTTT
D: .; V: TRBV28; J: TRBJ1-6; length: 18; size: .; CDR3: CASSLTLTGISYNSPLHF; DNA: TGTGCCAGCAGTTTGACGCTTACAGGGATCTCCTATAATTCACCCCTCCACTTT
D: TRBD2; V: TRBV7-9; J: TRBJ2-7; length: 15; size: .; CDR3: CASSPRLAGGYEQYF; DNA: TGTGCCAGCAGCCCGAGACTAGCGGGAGGTTACGAGCAGTACTTC
D: .; V: TRBV14; J: TRBJ1-2; length: 15; size: .; CDR3: CASSQAPGPNYGYTF; DNA: TGTGCCAGCAGCCAAGCCCCGGGGCCAAACTATGGCTACACCTTC